What follows are 5 T cell receptor beta chains derived from one specimen sequenced in a study of regulatory T cells in long-lasting Graves disease. Documented time point: newly diagnosed GD, antithyroid drugs for less than 3 months. Extracted PBMC RNA gave rise to the TCR library. Library construction for TCR beta used iRepertoire HTBI primers and Arm-PCR of CDR3 regions. Each CDR3 protein is one row after TCRdb ran MiXCR on the multiplex PCR reads. The sample carries 350,000 to 500,000 distinct CDR3 sequences, 14% recorded once. Separately, the same data were catalogued under a study of T cells in Graves' hyperthyroidism and ophthalmopathy.

Material: peripheral blood mononuclear cells (PBMCs), obtained at new diagnosis, from a patient treated with antithyroid drugs. Source of these receptors: a woman between 50 and 59 years old with Graves disease.

The chain employs TRBV28 and TRBJ1-5; tentatively, D is TRBD1 (6 bases). This CDR3 spans 15 amino acids. Trimming took 4 bases from V and 5 from J, leaving 15 bases between them. Germline loops: CDR1 MDHEN, CDR2 SYDVKM. The CDR3 reads CASSSGGGSDQPQHF. The CDR3, as DNA: TGTGCCAGCAGTTCCGGGGGGGGCTCAGATCAGCCCCAGCATTTT.

V usage is TRBV14 and J usage is TRBJ2-5, with no clear D. Per germline, CDR1 SGHDN and CDR2 FVKESK. Trimming left V 1 base short and J 1 base short, with 10 bases between. The CDR3 loop spans 15 amino acids. The CDR3 DNA is TGTGCCAGCAGCCAAGTGAGTGGCAGCCAAGAGACCCAGTACTTC. Its translation: CASSQVSGSQETQYF.

The sample holds many counts of this clonotype. V usage is TRBV5-1 and J usage is TRBJ2-7; D ambiguous. From germline, CDR1 is SGHRS and CDR2 YFSETQ. Deletions cut 5 bases from V and 0 bases from J, with 21 bases between. CDR3 length: 17 residues. As DNA, the CDR3 is TGCGCCAGCAGTCCCCCCCTCGATTACGCCAGCTCCTACGAGCAGTACTTC. Amino acid sequence: CASSPPLDYASSYEQYF.

The genes are TRBV27 and TRBJ1-3; D unclear. Trimming removed 5 bases at V and 4 bases at J, with 24 bases between. From germline, CDR1 is MNHEY and CDR2 SMNVEV (reference sequence). The CDR3 sequence is 18 residues long. CDR3 DNA sequence: TGTGCCAGCAGTCTCGGTCCAGTCTCGGGGTTCAAAGGAAACACCATATATTTT. Encoded protein: CASSLGPVSGFKGNTIYF.

There are a few counts of this clonotype. This chain connects TRBV3-1 to TRBJ1-6, with D perhaps TRBD1 (5 bases). There are 13 residues in the CDR3. Trimming cost V 3 bases and J 14 bases, with 14 bases left between them. CDR1 and CDR2 (germline): LGHDT, YNNKEL (reference sequence). The CDR3 loop is CASSQKGPTALHF. The CDR3 nucleotides are TGTGCCAGCAGCCAGAAGGGGCCCACGGCCCTCCACTTT.